This T cell receptor (beta chain) was captured by sequencing in a study of shared clonotypes between healthy human individuals. Only in-frame clones appear in the TCRdb table, and some are missing; sequencing was by immunoSEQ multiplex PCR. Among roughly 810,000 clones listed, around 96% were seen once. Naive CD8 cells lacked CD45RO, underwent positive selection for CCR7 and left out terminally differentiated effector memory CD45RA+ cells. The CDR3 sequence is 16 residues long. The V and J ends lost 4 bases and 9 bases respectively, with 23 bases between them. The germline CDR1 and CDR2 sequences are SGHVS and FNYEAQ.

This chain links TRBV7-6 with TRBJ2-3; either TRBD1 or TRBD2 may supply D (5 bases each). The specimen sequenced was naive CD8+ T cells sorted from blood. The receptor was isolated from a man aged 25 to 40 in good health. CDR3 in amino acids: CASSYEPGALSRTQYF. In DNA form, the CDR3 reads TGTGCCAGCAGCTACGAACCCGGGGCGTTATCTCGCACGCAGTATTTT.